This TCR beta chain was documented in a study of early T cells in non-severe SARS-CoV-2 infection. This clonotype was seen more than once but under ten times. This CDR3 has 14 amino acids. Germline trimming cut 6 bases from V and 3 bases from J; bases unmatched to any gene: 4. Germline V gene data show CDR1 as WSHSY and CDR2 as SAAADI. TCRdb re-called the 5' RACE reads through MiXCR, storing one row per CDR3 protein. The sample contains about 67,000 distinct CDR3 sequences, about 9.9% of which appear only once. The source of this sequence is an adult who was a healthcare worker with PCR-confirmed SARS-CoV-2 infection or an uninfected control (not recorded which). What was sequenced was whole blood. This rearrangement joins TRBV10-2 to TRBJ2-5; 10 positions agree with TRBD2. In DNA, the CDR3 is TGCGCCAGCAGGCCGGGACTAGCGAAAGAGACCCAGTACTTC. Translating gives CASRPGLAKETQYF.